The rows below give T cell receptor beta chains drawn from one sample of a study of T-cell reconstitution after alpha-beta-depleted transplantation in children. TCRdb passed the PCR reads through MiXCR, listing each CDR3 protein once. This sample yields 250,000 to 300,000 distinct CDR3 sequences, of which 11% are seen a single time; 23% belongs to the top ten. This specimen consisted of peripheral blood, obtained 180 days after TCRalphabeta/CD19-depleted stem cell transplant. Receptors originate from a male patient aged 2-10 years who had a stem cell transplant for chronic granulomatous disease, so the T cells may come from the graft donor. Both conserved end residues are part of each CDR3. D genes are given only for firm matches. Only part of the rows carry a size: once, few, many, or a class if the clone is expanded.

size,V,J,D,DNA,CDR3
many,TRBV29-1,TRBJ2-7,-,TGCAGCGTCCAACAGGTGGACGAGCAGTACTTC,CSVQQVDEQYF
many,TRBV5-5,TRBJ2-7,TRBD1,TGTGCCAGCAGGGACAGGGGGTTATACGAGCAGTACTTC,CASRDRGLYEQYF
many,TRBV12-3/TRBV12-4,TRBJ1-2,-,TGTGCCAGCAGTTTAGGGCCGGGAAGAGGCTACACCTTC,CASSLGPGRGYTF
many,TRBV12-3/TRBV12-4,TRBJ2-2,TRBD2,TGTGCCAGCAGTCCCTCCGGACTAGCGGAGCTGTTTTTT,CASSPSGLAELFF
-,TRBV5-4,TRBJ2-3,TRBD2,TGTGCCAGCAGCCTAGCGGCCGGGGGCACAGATACGCAGTATTTT,CASSLAAGGTDTQYF
many,TRBV20-1,TRBJ2-4,TRBD1,TGCAGTGCTATTGGGACAGGCAGAGCCAAAAACATTCAGTACTTC,CSAIGTGRAKNIQYF
many,TRBV5-1,TRBJ2-2,TRBD2,TGCGCCAGCAGCTGGGGGCAACTAGCGGTCGAGCTAAGGGACACCGGGGAGCTGTTTTTT,CASSWGQLAVELRDTGELFF
-,TRBV7-2,TRBJ2-4,TRBD2,TGTGCCAGCAGCTTAGCGGGTTTTGGGGGGGGGGCCAAAAACATTCAGTACTTC,CASSLAGFGGGAKNIQYF
many,TRBV15,TRBJ2-1,-,TGTGCCACCAGCGGCCGGGACGTGGCCTTTCGGTGGCAGTTCTTC,CATSGRDVAFRWQFF
many,TRBV10-3,TRBJ2-7,TRBD1,TGTGCCATCAGTGAGTTACGATCGACAGGGACCTACGAGCAGTACTTC,CAISELRSTGTYEQYF
many,TRBV18,TRBJ1-6,-,TGTGCCAGCACTTCCCCGGGACCCAATAATTCACCCCTCCACTTT,CASTSPGPNNSPLHF
-,TRBV12-3/TRBV12-4,TRBJ1-2,-,TGTGCCAGCAGTTTTTGGGATGGCTACACCTTC,CASSFWDGYTF
many,TRBV3-1,TRBJ2-5,TRBD2,TGTGCCAGCAGCAAACACCGGATAGCGGGAGTAGAGACCCAGTACTTC,CASSKHRIAGVETQYF
many,TRBV5-4,TRBJ2-1,TRBD1,TGTGCCAGCAGCTTGGATCCCCGGACAGGGCGCCTCTTAAGCTCCTACAATGAGCAGTTCTTC,CASSLDPRTGRLLSSYNEQFF
many,TRBV5-1,TRBJ2-5,TRBD2,TGCGCCAGCAGCTTGGCTAGCGGGGGGCGAGAGACCCAGTACTTC,CASSLASGGRETQYF
many,TRBV20-1,TRBJ1-1,-,TGCAGTGCCGGGCGTCCCGGACGGATGAACACTGAAGCTTTCTTT,CSAGRPGRMNTEAFF
many,TRBV20-1,TRBJ1-4,-,TGCAGTGCTAGCAGGGGAGGGAGTGAAAAACTGTTTTTT,CSASRGGSEKLFF
-,TRBV28,TRBJ2-2,-,TGTGCCATGGGCCCGGGACTCATCACCGGGGAGCTGTTTTTT,CAMGPGLITGELFF
many,TRBV20-1,TRBJ1-5,-,TGCAGTGCCAGCAGGGCGGGGATCGGAGGCAATCAGCCCCAGCATTTT,CSASRAGIGGNQPQHF
-,TRBV20-1,TRBJ2-7,-,TGCAGTGCTTATCCGACCGGAGTTCCTTACGAGCAGTACTTC,CSAYPTGVPYEQYF
many,TRBV12-3/TRBV12-4,TRBJ2-2,TRBD1,TGTGCCAGCAGTTTAGCCCCCGGGACAGGGGACACCGGGGAGCTGTTTTTT,CASSLAPGTGDTGELFF
many,TRBV5-5,TRBJ2-6,-,TGTGCCAGCAGCTTCCCCTACTCTGGGGCCAACGTCCTGACTTTC,CASSFPYSGANVLTF
many,TRBV25-1,TRBJ2-1,-,TGTGCCAGCAGTGAACGTAACTACAATGAGCAGTTCTTC,CASSERNYNEQFF
-,TRBV11-2,TRBJ2-1,TRBD2,TGTGCCAGCAGCGACAGACTAGCGGACTACAATGAGCAGTTCTTC,CASSDRLADYNEQFF
-,TRBV12-3/TRBV12-4,TRBJ2-7,-,TGTGCCAGAAGTTTAAGGGGATACGAGCAGTACTTC,CARSLRGYEQYF
many,TRBV28,TRBJ2-7,-,TGTGCCAGCAGGACAAATTCCCCCTACGAGCAGTACTTC,CASRTNSPYEQYF
many,TRBV7-2,TRBJ2-3,-,TGTGCCAGCAACCCAAACACAGATACGCAGTATTTT,CASNPNTDTQYF
many,TRBV7-9,TRBJ2-1,-,TGTGCCAGCAGCTTACCACGGATCGGCGCCAATGAGCAGTTCTTC,CASSLPRIGANEQFF
many,TRBV9,TRBJ2-1,-,TGTGCCAGCAGCGGGTTGGACGTCCCCAATGAGCAGTTCTTC,CASSGLDVPNEQFF
many,TRBV20-1,TRBJ1-6,-,TGCAGTGCTAGCAGAGGGTTCTCATCCCCCTCCTATAATTCACCCCTCCACTTT,CSASRGFSSPSYNSPLHF
many,TRBV27,TRBJ2-1,TRBD1,TGTGCCAGCAGCCAATGGGGACAGGGGTACAATGAGCAGTTCTTC,CASSQWGQGYNEQFF
many,TRBV13,TRBJ2-1,-,TGTGCCAGCAGCTTAGTGGGGGGCGGGATCCCACACAATGAGCAGTTCTTC,CASSLVGGGIPHNEQFF
many,TRBV13,TRBJ2-3,-,TGTGCCAGCAGCCCATCTGGACTCCGTATGTATACGCAGTATTTT,CASSPSGLRMYTQYF
many,TRBV7-8,TRBJ1-4,-,TGTGCCAGCAGGCCTACAGTGGTCGATGAAAAACTGTTTTTT,CASRPTVVDEKLFF
many,TRBV20-1,TRBJ2-1,TRBD2,TGCAGTGCTAGAAGGTCTAGCGGAAACAATGAGCAGTTCTTC,CSARRSSGNNEQFF
many,TRBV21-1,TRBJ2-4,-,TGTGCCAGCAGCGCCCGGGGGGAGACGACGAAAAACATTCAGTACTTC,CASSARGETTKNIQYF
many,TRBV7-2,TRBJ2-7,-,TGTGCCAGCAGCTTAGTGTTTGGACGGCGCGAGCAGTACTTC,CASSLVFGRREQYF
many,TRBV5-8,TRBJ2-3,TRBD1,TGTGCCAGCAGCCTAAAAGGGGGCGGCACAGATACGCAGTATTTT,CASSLKGGGTDTQYF
few,TRBV6-1,TRBJ2-1,TRBD2,TGTGCCAGCATGGATCTCGGTGCGGGAGGGCATAATGAGCAGTTCTTC,CASMDLGAGGHNEQFF
many,TRBV7-6,TRBJ1-4,-,TGTGCCAGCAGCTCCTCCAATAATGAAAAACTGTTTTTT,CASSSSNNEKLFF
few,TRBV30,TRBJ2-1,-,TGTGCCTGGAGTGGGGGACTGCCTATGACCTACAATGAGCAGTTCTTC,CAWSGGLPMTYNEQFF
few,TRBV19,TRBJ1-5,TRBD1,TGTGCCAGTAGGGACAGGGCGGGAAAAATCGGCAATCAGCCCCAGCATTTT,CASRDRAGKIGNQPQHF
-,TRBV28,TRBJ2-2,-,TGTGCCAGCATACTAGGAGGAACAGGCGACGGGGAGCTGTTTTTT,CASILGGTGDGELFF
few,TRBV6-1,TRBJ2-5,TRBD2,TGTGCCAGCAGCCGAGGCTCTAGCGGGGGGGCCCTCCAAGAGACCCAGTACTTC,CASSRGSSGGALQETQYF
many,TRBV29-1,TRBJ2-7,TRBD1,TGCAGCGTTCTTGGCAGGGGGTTTGCCGAGCAGTACTTC,CSVLGRGFAEQYF
many,TRBV11-2,TRBJ2-1,TRBD2,TGTGCCAGCACAGAGAAGGGGAGGGCTAGCGGGGGCTCCTACAATGAGCAGTTCTTC,CASTEKGRASGGSYNEQFF
-,TRBV5-4,TRBJ2-7,TRBD1,TGTGCCAGCAGCTCCTCGACAGGGGTAAGCTCCTACGAGCAGTACTTC,CASSSSTGVSSYEQYF
-,TRBV25-1,TRBJ2-7,-,TGTGCCAGCCGCGGCCCGGGTACAGGCTCCTACGAGCAGTACTTC,CASRGPGTGSYEQYF
many,TRBV20-1,TRBJ2-7,-,TGCAGTGCGTCACAGGGGGGGATCACCTACGAGCAGTACTTC,CSASQGGITYEQYF
many,TRBV5-1,TRBJ1-6,-,TGCGCCAGCAGCGATACGCTCAGGGTCGGATCACCCCTCCACTTT,CASSDTLRVGSPLHF
many,TRBV15,TRBJ2-3,TRBD2,TGTGCCACCAGCAGATTCTCTAGCGGGGCTAGCACAGATACGCAGTATTTT,CATSRFSSGASTDTQYF
many,TRBV29-1,TRBJ2-3,-,TGCAGCATAAGACTAGGGGGGATGGATACGCAGTATTTT,CSIRLGGMDTQYF